This T cell receptor beta chain was found in a study of OX40 agonist ivuxolimab in advanced cancers. Study-level information: Cohort: 65% to 90% men, mean age about 62, aged about 20 to 90.

Looked up from germline, CDR1 is MNHNY and CDR2 is SVGAGI (reference sequence). The CDR3 consists of 11 residues. V lost 6 bases and J lost 3, with 6 bases in between. This clone was seen only once. Its antigen is unidentified. Study-wide results and limits: It was also the case that some nonresponders had low normalized T-cell clonal expansion.

Using immunoSEQ multiplex PCR, the repertoire was profiled, and TCRdb retains in-frame clones only, with some absent. Of about 56,000 clones listed, 85% to 90% are singletons. The chain carries TRBV6-6 and TRBJ2-7; D is unclear. The sample in question was CD4+ or CD8+ T cells sorted from blood, obtained in a trial of the OX40 agonist ivuxolimab. The source is an adult with an advanced solid tumor such as melanoma, head and neck, liver or kidney cancer. The CDR3 spells CASRFNYEQYF. CDR3 DNA: TGTGCCAGCAGGTTTAACTACGAGCAGTACTTC.